This TCR beta chain was identified during a study of blood T cells in healthy people across ages. A sample-barcoded 5' primer and a J-beta primer mix were used in a second PCR of about 6 to 12 cycles. MiXCR was run by TCRdb on the 5' RACE reads, yielding one entry per CDR3 protein. The data show roughly 1,500,000 distinct CDR3 sequences, about 31% seen once. Peripheral blood from each donor was collected in a volume of about 10 milliliters. Overall study findings and caveats: The lack of PBMC sorting stopped any conclusive naive versus antigen-experienced comparison. Observed TCR beta diversity showed a strong correlation with the percentage of naive T cells as measured by flow cytometry.

About this clonotype itself: Its antigen remains unknown.

The TCR comes from a woman aged 30 to 39 in good health. The specimen sequenced was blood.

The CDR3 region is CASSQLDWTYNEQFF. In DNA, the CDR3 is TGCGCCAGCAGCCAATTGGACTGGACCTACAATGAGCAGTTCTTC. This sequence joins TRBV4-1 and TRBJ2-1, with D possibly being TRBD2 (5 bases). The CDR3 is made up of 15 amino acids. Germline V gene data show CDR1 as MGHRA and CDR2 as YSYEKL. Trimming removed 2 bases at V and 2 bases at J, with 10 bases between.